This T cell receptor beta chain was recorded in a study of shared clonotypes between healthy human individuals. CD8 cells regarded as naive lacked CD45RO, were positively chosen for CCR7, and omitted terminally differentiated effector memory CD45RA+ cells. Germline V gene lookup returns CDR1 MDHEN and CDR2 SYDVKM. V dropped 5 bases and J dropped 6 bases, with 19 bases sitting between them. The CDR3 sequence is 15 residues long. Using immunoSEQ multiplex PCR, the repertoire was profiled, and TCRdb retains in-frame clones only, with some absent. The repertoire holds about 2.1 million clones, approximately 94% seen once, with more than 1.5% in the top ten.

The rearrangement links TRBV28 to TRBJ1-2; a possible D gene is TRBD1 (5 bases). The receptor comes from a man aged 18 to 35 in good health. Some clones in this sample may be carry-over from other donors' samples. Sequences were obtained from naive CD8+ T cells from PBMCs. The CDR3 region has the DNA TGTGCCAGCAGTGCCCCAGGGAGAAGTTGGAATGGCTACACCTTC. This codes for CASSAPGRSWNGYTF.